This TCR beta chain emerged from a study of shared clonotypes between healthy human individuals (TCRdb year 2020). About the investigation overall: The cohort comprised two women and a few men aged 18 to 49 years. The study deeply sequenced blood TCR repertoires of five healthy adults to estimate repertoire size and the extent of clonotype sharing between individuals. Between about 0.8 and 8.9 billion PBMCs per donor were obtained by leukapheresis. To increase sequencing depth and limit assay-specific biases, different laboratories used diverse techniques to prepare libraries and sequence TCR repertoires. For each donor, CD4 naive and CD4 memory were each run on three plates, CD8 naive on two plates, and CD8 memory on one plate.

The research as a whole found: Based on pairwise subsampling, the degree of clonotype sharing among donors was expected to be affected by sequencing depth. The genetic and exposure-history diversity represented was limited by the small number of donors. Approximately 4.8% of naive CD4, around 3.5% of naive CD8, about 2.4% of memory CD4, and about 0.4% of memory CD8 clonotypes were shared across several donors. Naive subsets generally had larger estimated clonotype richness than memory subsets did. Incomplete sequencing was indicated by rarefaction of sorted-subset datasets, despite the large sequencing depth. Sampling was restricted to blood, and TCR repertoires in tissues likely differ from the TCR repertoires found in blood. Clonotypes shared by all four sorted-subset donors showed higher generation probabilities than non-shared clonotypes.

CD8 naive samples were obtained by positive selection for CCR7 among CD45RO-negative cells, yielding a CD45RA+CCR7+ population from which TemRA cells were excluded. Donors were healthy HIV-negative adults with no recently reported acute infections or vaccinations. Every donor was a Caucasian adult living in Nashville, Tennessee, USA. Blood was collected by leukapheresis, and PBMCs were isolated by Ficoll-Histopaque density gradient centrifugation and then cryopreserved in liquid nitrogen vapor phase. Analytical flow cytometry was used to check the purity and quantity of each magnetically sorted T cell population. Genomic DNA was isolated from every sorted fraction and measured by UV absorbance on a Nanodrop 2000c. Using the deep immunoSEQ assay, multiplex PCR amplified TCR CDR3 regions from genomic DNA. Extracted genomic DNA from each cell subset was spread evenly across all wells of several immunoSEQ 96-well plates, with each plate serving as a replicate. Each replicate PCR for sorted subsets received about 0.2 ug genomic DNA, equal to about 30,000 T cell genomes. Purified libraries were quantified with a Qubit 3.0 fluorometer, sized on a Bioanalyzer 2100, and re-quantified with the KAPA Library Quantification kit. A separate single-read 150-cycle Illumina NextSeq 550 flow cell was used to sequence each immunoSEQ 96-well plate. The original pipeline was this. The immunoSEQ output contained only junctional sequences without quality scores, so filtering could not match that applied to full-length reads. Sequences were annotated with PyIR, a Python wrapper for IgBLAST v1.9, and V/J genes and CDR3 were assigned using IMGT germline references. Any read was removed if the V/J assignment was weak (E-value above 1e-6), the CDR3 was missing, or the read contained stop codons, out-of-frame junctions, or ambiguous translated residues. V3J clonotypes were defined as sequences sharing an identical inferred V gene, J gene, and CDR3 amino acid sequence. Percentage overlap between repertoires was calculated by dividing the number of shared unique clonotypes by the size of the smaller repertoire. Three approaches were used to assess repertoire richness: RTK rarefaction, the Chao1 estimator, and Recon v2.1 estimates of unobserved clonotypes. Generation probabilities were computed with OLGA for all TCRbeta clonotypes obtained by the gDNA method from a few donors. The table was pulled from immuneACCESS by TCRdb, which kept in-frame rearrangements only. Such tables lose some clones; where checked, under half of the loss comes from unresolved V genes, and the rest has no known cause. V, J and clone size reflect that table, while D and trimming were determined from the DNA. This sample holds millions of clones; roughly 94% were observed only once. Of the sample, about 1.1% falls within the top ten clones.

From V the trimming removes 7 bases and from J it removes 3 bases, while the gene matches leave 7 bases of the junction unaccounted for. The CDR3 runs 14 amino acids, cysteine and phenylalanine included. CDR3 DNA only is kept here, 42 bases in frame from base 1. CDR1 and CDR2 were assigned from the germline V gene as MNHNS and SASEGT. As to this clone: Its specific antigen is unknown. No quality values exist for individual bases; no much larger clone is one base distant.

This chain is built from TRBV6-1 and TRBJ2-7; 9 junctional bases match TRBD1. The TCR originated in a man aged 18 to 35 in good health. Sequencing was done on a sample of naive CD8+ T cells sorted from blood. Interpreted using the paper, the cell subset or site label stands for: CD45RA+CCR7+. Read as DNA, the sequence is TGTGCCAGCAATGCGGGACAGGGACTCTACGAGCAGTACTTC. Its translation reads: CASNAGQGLYEQYF.